This TCR beta chain came from a study of T cell repertoires in cytomegalovirus infection. This clonotype was observed a few times. Its specificity is unknown. CDR3 length equals 16 residues. CDR1 and CDR2 (germline): PRHDT, FYEKMQ (reference sequence). The J segment lost 5 bases and the V segment lost 4 bases, leaving 6 bases of the junction unmatched. Study outcomes and limitations: The ex vivo response was dominated by HLA-C-restricted CMV-specific TCR beta clonotypes.

TCRdb fed the reads into MiXCR, producing one record per CDR3 protein. Of some 110,000 distinct CDR3 sequences listed, about a tenth are singletons. The receptor was derived from a human donor in good health (CMV status not recorded). Some clones in this sample may be carry-over from other donors' samples. The V and J genes are TRBV13 and TRBJ2-5; 14 bases are a match to TRBD2. Sequencing input: PBMCs, sequenced either directly or after in vitro stimulation (not recorded which). The CDR3 region is CASSSSGTSGSETQYF. CDR3 DNA sequence: TGTGCCAGCAGCTCATCCGGGACTAGCGGGAGCGAGACCCAGTACTTC.